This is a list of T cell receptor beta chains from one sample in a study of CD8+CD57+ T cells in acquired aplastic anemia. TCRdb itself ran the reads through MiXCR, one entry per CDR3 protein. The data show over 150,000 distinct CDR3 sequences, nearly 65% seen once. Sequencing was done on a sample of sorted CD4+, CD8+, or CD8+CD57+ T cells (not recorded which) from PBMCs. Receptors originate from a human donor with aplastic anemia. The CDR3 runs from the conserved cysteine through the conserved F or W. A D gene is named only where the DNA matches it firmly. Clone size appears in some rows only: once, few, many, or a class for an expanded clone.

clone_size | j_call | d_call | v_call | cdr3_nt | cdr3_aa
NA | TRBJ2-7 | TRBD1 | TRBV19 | TGTGCCAGTACCGTTACCGGGACAGGGGCCTACGAGCAGTACTTC | CASTVTGTGAYEQYF
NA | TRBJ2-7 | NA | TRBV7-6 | TGTGCCAGCAGCTTAGCTACGGACGGGGCCTACGAGCAGTACTTC | CASSLATDGAYEQYF
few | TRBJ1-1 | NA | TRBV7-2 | TGTGCCAGCAGCTTAGCCCAGGGACTTGAAGCTTTCTTT | CASSLAQGLEAFF
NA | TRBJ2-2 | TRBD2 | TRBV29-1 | TGCAGCGTCCGCGGGGGTGGGGGCACCGGGGAGCTGTTTTTT | CSVRGGGGTGELFF
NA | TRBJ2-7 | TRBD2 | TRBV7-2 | TGTGCCAGCAGCCGTGGGACTAGCGGGAGTGCCGAGCAGTACTTC | CASSRGTSGSAEQYF
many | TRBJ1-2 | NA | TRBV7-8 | TGTGCCAGCAGCTCCCAGGAAACAGGGTCCTATGGCTACACCTTC | CASSSQETGSYGYTF
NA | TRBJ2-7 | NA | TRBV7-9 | TGCGCCAGCAGCCAAGGGTTGGGTACGGACGGGCCCACTGGCTACGAGCAGTACTTC | CASSQGLGTDGPTGYEQYF
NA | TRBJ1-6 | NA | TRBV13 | TGTGCCAGCAGCTTAGGTTTGGGGGACCTTTCACCCCTCCACTTT | CASSLGLGDLSPLHF
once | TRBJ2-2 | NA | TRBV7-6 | TGTGCCAGCAGCCCGGGACTGCAAAACACCGGGGAGCTGTTTTTT | CASSPGLQNTGELFF
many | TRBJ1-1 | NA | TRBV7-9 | TGTGCCAGCAGCTTAGTGGTGAACACTGAAGCTTTCTTT | CASSLVVNTEAFF
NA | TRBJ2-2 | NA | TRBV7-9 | TGTGCCAGCATGAGGAGGGGCTCCCCCGGGGAGCTGTTTTTT | CASMRRGSPGELFF
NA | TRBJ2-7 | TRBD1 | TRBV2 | TGTGCCACCAGACGACAGGGAGCCGAGCAGTACTTC | CATRRQGAEQYF
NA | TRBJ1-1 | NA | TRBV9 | TGTGCCAGCAGCGTAGACGCGGAGGGGGGGGCGGGTGAAGCTTTCTTT | CASSVDAEGGAGEAFF
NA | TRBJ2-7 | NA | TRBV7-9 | TGTGCCAGCAGCTTAGTTGGCGGGGCCTACGAGCAGTACTTC | CASSLVGGAYEQYF
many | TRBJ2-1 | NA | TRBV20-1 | TGCAGTGCTAGAAGGGTCGATGAGCAGTTCTTC | CSARRVDEQFF
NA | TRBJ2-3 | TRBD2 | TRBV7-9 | TGTGCCAGCAGCTCCACTAGCGGGGGAAGCACAGATACGCAGTATTTT | CASSSTSGGSTDTQYF
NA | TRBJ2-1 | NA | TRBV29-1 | TGCAGCGTTGGGGTAGCATGGAATGAGCAGTTCTTC | CSVGVAWNEQFF
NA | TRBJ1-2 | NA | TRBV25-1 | TGTGCCAGCAGTGAGACCGGGACGGGCTATGGCTACACCTTC | CASSETGTGYGYTF
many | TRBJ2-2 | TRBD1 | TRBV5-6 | TGTGCCAGCAGCTTGGCTCCAGGGGGAACCGGGGAGCTGTTTTTT | CASSLAPGGTGELFF
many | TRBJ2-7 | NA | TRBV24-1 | TGTGCCACCAGTGACCGGGACCCCTACGAGCAGTACTTC | CATSDRDPYEQYF
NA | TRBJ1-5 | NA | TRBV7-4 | TGTGCCAACCATTCCGGCTGCACGCCCCAGCATTTT | CANHSGCTPQHF
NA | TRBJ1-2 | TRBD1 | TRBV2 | TGTGCCAGCAGTGACCACCCTAGGACAGGGGTCGGCTACACCTTC | CASSDHPRTGVGYTF
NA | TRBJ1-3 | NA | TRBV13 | TGTGCCAGCAGCTTCCAGGGATCTAACTATGGCTACACCATATATTTT | CASSFQGSNYGYTIYF
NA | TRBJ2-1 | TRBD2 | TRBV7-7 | TGTGCCAGCAGCTTAAGGTTGGTGGATAGCGGGAGCAATGAGCAGTTCTTC | CASSLRLVDSGSNEQFF
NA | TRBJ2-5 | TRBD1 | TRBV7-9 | TGTGCCAGCAGCCCGATTTTTAGACAGGGAGAAGAGACCCAGTACTTC | CASSPIFRQGEETQYF